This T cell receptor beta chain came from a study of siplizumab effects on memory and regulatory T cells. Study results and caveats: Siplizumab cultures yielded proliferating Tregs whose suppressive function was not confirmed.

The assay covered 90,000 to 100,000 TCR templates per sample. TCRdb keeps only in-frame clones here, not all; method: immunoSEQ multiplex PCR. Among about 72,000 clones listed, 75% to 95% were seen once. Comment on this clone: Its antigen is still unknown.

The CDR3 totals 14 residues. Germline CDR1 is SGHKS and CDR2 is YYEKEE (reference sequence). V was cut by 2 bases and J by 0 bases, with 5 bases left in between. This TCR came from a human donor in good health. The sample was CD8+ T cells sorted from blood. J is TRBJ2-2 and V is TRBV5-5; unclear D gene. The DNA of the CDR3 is TGTGCCAGCAGCTTCCTTGCGAACACCGGGGAGCTGTTTTTT. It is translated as CASSFLANTGELFF.